This TCR beta chain emerged from a study of Graves' ophthalmopathy and Graves' hyperthyroidism. As to this clonotype: Its antigen remains unknown.

CDR3 regions of TCR beta were amplified from RNA transcripts. First-round RT-PCR with HTBI primers preceded a second-round multiplex PCR. TCRdb reprocessed the multiplex PCR reads via MiXCR and lists one record per CDR3 protein. The sample lists hundreds of thousands of distinct CDR3 sequences, about 41% seen once, with more than 2.5% in the top ten. Moderate-to-severe activity, CAS ≥3, NOSPECS ≥4 and a duration under 3 months were seen in donors with ophthalmopathy. Broader study findings: Thyroid clonotypes that were expanded above 0.001 frequency mostly also appeared in blood. The model reached approximately 70% sensitivity and 72.22% specificity for predicting ophthalmopathy progression.

The receptor was derived from an adult man with Graves' ophthalmopathy. Sequenced input: peripheral blood.

This CDR3 reads CASSIEGGWTATQYF. CDR3 in DNA: TGTGCCAGTAGTATAGAAGGCGGGTGGACTGCGACCCAGTACTTC. The chain has TRBV19 and TRBJ2-5; perhaps TRBD2 as D (5 bases). V lost 0 bases to trimming and J lost 7 bases, with 15 bases between them. The CDR3 covers 15 residues. Germline V CDR1 and CDR2: LNHDA, SQIVND (reference sequence).